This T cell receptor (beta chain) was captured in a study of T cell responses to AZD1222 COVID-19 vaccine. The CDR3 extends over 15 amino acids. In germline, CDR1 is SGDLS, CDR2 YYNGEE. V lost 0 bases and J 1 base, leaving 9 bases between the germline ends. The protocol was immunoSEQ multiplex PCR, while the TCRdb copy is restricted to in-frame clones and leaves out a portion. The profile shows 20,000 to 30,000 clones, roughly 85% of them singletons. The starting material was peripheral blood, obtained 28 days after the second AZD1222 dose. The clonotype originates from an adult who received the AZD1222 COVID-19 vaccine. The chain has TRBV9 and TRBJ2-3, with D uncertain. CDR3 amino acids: CASSVEGLGTDTQYF. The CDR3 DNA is TGTGCCAGCAGCGTAGAAGGTCTCGGCACAGATACGCAGTATTTT.